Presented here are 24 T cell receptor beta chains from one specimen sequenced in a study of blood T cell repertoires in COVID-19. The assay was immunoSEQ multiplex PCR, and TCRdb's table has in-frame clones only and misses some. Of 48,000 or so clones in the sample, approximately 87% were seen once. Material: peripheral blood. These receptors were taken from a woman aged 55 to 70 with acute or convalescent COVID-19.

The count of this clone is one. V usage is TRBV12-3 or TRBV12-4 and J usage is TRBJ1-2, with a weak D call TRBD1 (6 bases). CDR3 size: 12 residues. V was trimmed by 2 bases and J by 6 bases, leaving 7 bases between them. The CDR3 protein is CASSLQGHGYTF. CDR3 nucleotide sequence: TGTGCCAGCAGTTTACAGGGGCATGGCTACACCTTC.

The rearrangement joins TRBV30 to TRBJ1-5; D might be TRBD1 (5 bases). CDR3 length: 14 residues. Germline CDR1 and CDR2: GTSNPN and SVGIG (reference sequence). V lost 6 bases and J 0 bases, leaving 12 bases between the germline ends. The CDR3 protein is CACSGLYSNQPQHF. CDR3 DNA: TGTGCCTGTTCGGGACTGTATAGCAATCAGCCCCAGCATTTT.

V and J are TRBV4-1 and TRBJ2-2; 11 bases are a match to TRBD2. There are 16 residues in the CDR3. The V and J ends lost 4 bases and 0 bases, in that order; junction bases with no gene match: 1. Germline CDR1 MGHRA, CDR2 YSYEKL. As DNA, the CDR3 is TGCGCCAGCAGCCTTAGCGGGGGGGCGAACACCGGGGAGCTGTTTTTT. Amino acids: CASSLSGGANTGELFF.

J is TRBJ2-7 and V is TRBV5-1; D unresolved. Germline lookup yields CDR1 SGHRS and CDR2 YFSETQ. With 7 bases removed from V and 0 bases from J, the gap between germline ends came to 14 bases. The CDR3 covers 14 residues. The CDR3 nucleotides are TGCGCCAGCCGAACTACGACCTCCTCCTACGAGCAGTACTTC. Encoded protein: CASRTTTSSYEQYF.

In nucleotides, the CDR3 is TGTGCCAGTAGTAACACAGGGGGTGATGAAAAACTGTTTTTT. This sequence encodes CASSNTGGDEKLFF. V gene TRBV19 combines with J gene TRBJ1-4; 8 nucleotides agree with TRBD1. The CDR3 loop spans 14 amino acids. CDR1 and CDR2 (germline): LNHDA, SQIVND (reference sequence). Trimming cost V 4 bases and J 6 bases; bases outside gene matches: 4.

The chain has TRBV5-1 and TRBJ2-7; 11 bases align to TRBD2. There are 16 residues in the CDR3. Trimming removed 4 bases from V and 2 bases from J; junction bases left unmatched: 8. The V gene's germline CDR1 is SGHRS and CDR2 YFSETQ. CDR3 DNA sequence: TGCGCCAGCAGCATCCCGACTAGCGGGGTTGCCTACGAGCAGTACTTC. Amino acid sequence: CASSIPTSGVAYEQYF.

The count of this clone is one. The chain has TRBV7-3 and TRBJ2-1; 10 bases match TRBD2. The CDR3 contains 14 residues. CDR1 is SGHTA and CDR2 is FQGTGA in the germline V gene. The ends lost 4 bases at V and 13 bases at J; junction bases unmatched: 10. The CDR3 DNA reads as TGTGCCAGCAGCTCGACTACTAGCGGGGCCCCTCAGTTCTTC. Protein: CASSSTTSGAPQFF.

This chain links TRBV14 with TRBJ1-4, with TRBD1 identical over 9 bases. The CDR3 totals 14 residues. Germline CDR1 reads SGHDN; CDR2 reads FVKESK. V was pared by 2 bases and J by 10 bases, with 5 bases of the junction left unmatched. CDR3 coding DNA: TGTGCCAGCAGCCAAAGGACAGGGGCTGGAAAACTGTTTTTT. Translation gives CASSQRTGAGKLFF.

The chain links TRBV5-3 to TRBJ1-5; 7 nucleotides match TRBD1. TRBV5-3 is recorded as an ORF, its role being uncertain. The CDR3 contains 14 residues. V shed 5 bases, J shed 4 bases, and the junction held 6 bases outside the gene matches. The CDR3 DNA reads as TGTGCCAGAAGTCAGGGACAGTTTAATCAGCCCCAGCATTTT. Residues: CARSQGQFNQPQHF.

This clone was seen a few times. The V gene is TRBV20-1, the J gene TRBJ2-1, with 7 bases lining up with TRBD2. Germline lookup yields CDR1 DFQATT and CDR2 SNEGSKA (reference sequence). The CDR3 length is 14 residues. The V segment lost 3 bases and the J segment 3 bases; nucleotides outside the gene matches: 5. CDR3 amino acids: CSASREAVYNEQFF. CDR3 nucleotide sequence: TGCAGTGCTAGTCGGGAGGCCGTCTACAATGAGCAGTTCTTC.

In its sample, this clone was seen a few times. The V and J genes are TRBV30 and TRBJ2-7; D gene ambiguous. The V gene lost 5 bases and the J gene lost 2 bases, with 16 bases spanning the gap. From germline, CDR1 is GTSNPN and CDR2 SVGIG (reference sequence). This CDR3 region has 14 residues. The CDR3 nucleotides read TGTGCCTGGGGGCCCCCGATTGCTACCTACGAGCAGTACTTC. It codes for CAWGPPIATYEQYF.

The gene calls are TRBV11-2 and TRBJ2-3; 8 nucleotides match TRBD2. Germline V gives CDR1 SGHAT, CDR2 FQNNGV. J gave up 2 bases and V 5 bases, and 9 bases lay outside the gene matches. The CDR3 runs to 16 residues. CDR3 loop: CASSLGAGGNTDTQYF. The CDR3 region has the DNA TGTGCCAGCAGCCTAGGGGCGGGAGGAAACACAGATACGCAGTATTTT.

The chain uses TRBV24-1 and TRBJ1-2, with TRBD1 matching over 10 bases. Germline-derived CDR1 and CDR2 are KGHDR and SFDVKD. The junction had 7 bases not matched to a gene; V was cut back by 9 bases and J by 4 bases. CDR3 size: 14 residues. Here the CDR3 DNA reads TGTGCCACCTTAGGGACAGGGGATATCTATGGCTACACCTTC. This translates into CATLGTGDIYGYTF.

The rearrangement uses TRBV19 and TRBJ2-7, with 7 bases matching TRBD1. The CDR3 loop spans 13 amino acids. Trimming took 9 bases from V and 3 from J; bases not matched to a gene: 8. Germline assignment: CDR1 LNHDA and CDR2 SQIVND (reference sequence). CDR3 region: CASSTGVGYEQYF. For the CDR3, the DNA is TGTGCCAGCAGCACAGGGGTGGGCTACGAGCAGTACTTC.

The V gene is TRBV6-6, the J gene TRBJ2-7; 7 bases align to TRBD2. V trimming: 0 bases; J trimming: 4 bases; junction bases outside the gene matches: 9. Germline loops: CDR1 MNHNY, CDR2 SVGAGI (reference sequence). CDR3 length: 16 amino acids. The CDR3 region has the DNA TGTGCCAGCAGTTACTCGAGGGCTAGCGGAACATACGAGCAGTACTTC. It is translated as CASSYSRASGTYEQYF.

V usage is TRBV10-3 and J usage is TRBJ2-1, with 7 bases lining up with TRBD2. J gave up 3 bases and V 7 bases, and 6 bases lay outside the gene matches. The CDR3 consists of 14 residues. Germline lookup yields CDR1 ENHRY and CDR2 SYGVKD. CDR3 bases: TGTGCCATCACTCCTAGCGGAATCTACAATGAGCAGTTCTTC. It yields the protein CAITPSGIYNEQFF.

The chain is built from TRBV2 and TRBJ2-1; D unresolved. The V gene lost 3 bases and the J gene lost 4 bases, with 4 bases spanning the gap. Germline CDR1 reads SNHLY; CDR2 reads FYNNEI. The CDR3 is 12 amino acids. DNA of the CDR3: TGTGCCAGCAGTGAGTCATACAATGAGCAGTTCTTC. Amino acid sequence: CASSESYNEQFF.

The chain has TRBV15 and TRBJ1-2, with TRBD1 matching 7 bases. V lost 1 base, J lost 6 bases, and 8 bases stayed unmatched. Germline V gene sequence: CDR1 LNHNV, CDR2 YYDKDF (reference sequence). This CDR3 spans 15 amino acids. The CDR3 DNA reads TGTGCCACCAGCAGAGTATTACAGGGGACACATGGCTACACCTTC. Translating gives CATSRVLQGTHGYTF.

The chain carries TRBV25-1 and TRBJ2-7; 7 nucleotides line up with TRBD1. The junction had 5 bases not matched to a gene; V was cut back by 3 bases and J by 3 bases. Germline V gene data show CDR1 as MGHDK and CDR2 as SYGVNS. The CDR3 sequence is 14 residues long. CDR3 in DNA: TGTGCCAGCAGTGACTATAACAGGGGCTACGAGCAGTACTTC. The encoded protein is CASSDYNRGYEQYF.

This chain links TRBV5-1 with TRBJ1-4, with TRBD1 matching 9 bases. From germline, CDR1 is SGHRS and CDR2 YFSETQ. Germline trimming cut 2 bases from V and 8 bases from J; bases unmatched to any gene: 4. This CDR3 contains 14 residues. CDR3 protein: CASSFGQGREKLFF. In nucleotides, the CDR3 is TGCGCCAGCAGCTTCGGACAGGGGAGGGAAAAACTGTTTTTT.

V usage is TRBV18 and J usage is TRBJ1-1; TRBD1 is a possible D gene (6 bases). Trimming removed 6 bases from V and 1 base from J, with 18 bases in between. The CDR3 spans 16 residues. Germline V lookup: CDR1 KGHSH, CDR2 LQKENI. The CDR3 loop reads CASSPIQGLGNTEAFF. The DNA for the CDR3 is TGTGCCAGCTCCCCGATACAGGGATTGGGGAACACTGAAGCTTTCTTT.

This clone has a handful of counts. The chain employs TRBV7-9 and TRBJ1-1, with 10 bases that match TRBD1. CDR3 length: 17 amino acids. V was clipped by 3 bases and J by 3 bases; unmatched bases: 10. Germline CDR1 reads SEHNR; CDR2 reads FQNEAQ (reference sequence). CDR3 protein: CASSFPQGQGIDTEAFF. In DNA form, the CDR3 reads TGTGCCAGCAGCTTTCCGCAGGGACAGGGGATTGACACTGAAGCTTTCTTT.

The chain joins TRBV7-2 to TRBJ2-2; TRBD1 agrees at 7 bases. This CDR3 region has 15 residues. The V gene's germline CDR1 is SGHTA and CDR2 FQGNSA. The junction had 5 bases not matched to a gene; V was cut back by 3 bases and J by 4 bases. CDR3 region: CASSFEGAGTGELFF. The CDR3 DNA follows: TGTGCCAGCAGCTTTGAGGGGGCGGGCACCGGGGAGCTGTTTTTT. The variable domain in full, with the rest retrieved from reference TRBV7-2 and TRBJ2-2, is GAGVSQSPSNKVTEKGKDVELRCDPISGHTALYWYRQSLGQGLEFLIYFQGNSAPDKSGLPSDRFSAERTGGSVSTLTIQRTQQEDSAVYLCASSFEGAGTGELFFGEGSRLTVL.

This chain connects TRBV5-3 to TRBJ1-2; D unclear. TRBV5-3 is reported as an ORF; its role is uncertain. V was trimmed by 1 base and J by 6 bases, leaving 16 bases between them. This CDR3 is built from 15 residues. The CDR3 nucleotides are TGTGCCAGAAGCTTGCAAGCCCCGCGGGTAGATGGCTACACCTTC. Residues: CARSLQAPRVDGYTF.